The 13 T cell receptor beta chains below all came from one sample that was sequenced in a study of cytomegalovirus exposure and HLA in healthy donors. PCR was performed using 60 Vbeta and 13 Jbeta primers. Repertoires were generated with immunoSEQ multiplex PCR, while TCRdb's copy carries only in-frame clones and drops some. Its table records around 100,000 clones. The sequenced material came from PBMCs. These receptors were collected from a man under 40 in good health and CMV-seronegative.

This chain joins TRBV5-1 and TRBJ2-2; 8 nucleotides agree with TRBD2. The ends lost 1 base at V and 6 bases at J; junction bases unmatched: 8. Germline CDR1 reads SGHRS; CDR2 reads YFSETQ. The CDR3 has 16 residues. The CDR3 spells CASSLNSGDLSGELFF. The CDR3 region has the DNA TGCGCCAGCAGCTTGAATAGCGGGGATCTGTCCGGGGAGCTGTTTTTT.

This chain joins TRBV6-6 and TRBJ2-7; 7 nucleotides line up with TRBD1. The CDR3 extends over 14 amino acids. Germline V gene data show CDR1 as MNHNY and CDR2 as SVGAGI (reference sequence). V shed 5 bases, J shed 5 bases, and the junction held 9 bases outside the gene matches. This chain's CDR3 is CASSTPDRPNEQYF. The CDR3 DNA reads TGTGCCAGCAGTACCCCGGACAGGCCTAACGAGCAGTACTTC.

The CDR3 bases are TGTGCCAGCAGCTTAAGAATCGAGACAGGGGACACTGAAGCTTTCTTT. Residues: CASSLRIETGDTEAFF. The genes are TRBV7-9 and TRBJ1-1, with 8 bases that match TRBD1. Trimming at V came to 2 bases and at J to 3 bases, leaving 8 bases not matched to a gene. The V gene's germline CDR1 is SEHNR and CDR2 FQNEAQ (reference sequence). CDR3 length: 16 residues.

CDR3 nucleotide sequence: TGCGCCAGCAGCACCGGGACAGGGAAAGGGGATACGCAGTATTTT. Protein product: CASSTGTGKGDTQYF. The J gene is TRBJ2-3, the V gene TRBV5-1, with 9 bases aligning to TRBD1. With V trimmed by 4 bases and J by 6 bases, 9 bases remained unmatched. In germline, CDR1 is SGHRS, CDR2 YFSETQ. This CDR3 contains 15 residues.

The rearrangement uses TRBV5-1 and TRBJ2-1; D unresolved. The CDR3 sequence is 15 residues long. V shed 5 bases and J shed 0 bases, with 12 bases lying between them. CDR1 and CDR2 from the germline V gene are SGHRS and YFSETQ. The CDR3 bases are TGCGCCAGCAGTCCTGCCATTAGCTCCTACAATGAGCAGTTCTTC. Protein: CASSPAISSYNEQFF.

The rearrangement links TRBV18 to TRBJ1-1, with a weak D call TRBD1 (5 bases). V was cut by 2 bases and J by 7 bases, with 14 bases left in between. CDR1 is KGHSH and CDR2 is LQKENI in the germline V gene. CDR3 length: 14 residues. DNA for the CDR3: TGTGCCAGCTCACCAAATAAGGGGCTCAGTGAAGCTTTCTTT. Translated: CASSPNKGLSEAFF.

The CDR3 spells CASSPGQGEGTYEQYF. CDR3 coding DNA: TGTGCCAGCTCACCCGGACAGGGGGAGGGAACCTACGAGCAGTACTTC. V gene TRBV18 combines with J gene TRBJ2-7; 10 bases line up with TRBD1. Germline loops: CDR1 KGHSH, CDR2 LQKENI. The CDR3 contains 16 residues. J was trimmed by 2 bases and V by 3 bases; bases with no gene match: 7.

The V gene is TRBV4-1, the J gene TRBJ2-3; tentative D call: TRBD2 (6 bases). The V end was cut by 3 bases, the J end by 8 bases, with 21 bases between. There are 16 residues in the CDR3. Germline CDR1 and CDR2: MGHRA and YSYEKL. The DNA of the CDR3 is TGCGCCAGCAGCCAGGACCCCGGGACTGGGGGAGGTACGCAGTATTTT. It translates to CASSQDPGTGGGTQYF.

The chain employs TRBV28 and TRBJ2-1, with 9 nucleotides matching TRBD2. Trimming took 2 bases from V and 4 from J; bases not matched to a gene: 3. Germline CDR1 and CDR2: MDHEN and SYDVKM. The CDR3 contains 15 residues. The CDR3 DNA follows: TGTGCCAGCAGTTTAAGAAGCGGGGGGTACAATGAGCAGTTCTTC. Translated: CASSLRSGGYNEQFF.

The chain combines TRBV27 with TRBJ1-2, with 7 bases matching TRBD1. Unmatched junction bases numbered 11, after V lost 5 bases and J lost 8 bases. CDR1 and CDR2 from the germline V gene are MNHEY and SMNVEV (reference sequence). The CDR3 totals 14 residues. CDR3 in amino acids: CASSTLTGARGYTF. The CDR3 DNA sequence: TGTGCCAGCAGTACCCTTACAGGGGCGCGAGGCTACACCTTC.

This chain links TRBV13 with TRBJ2-4; TRBD1 aligns across 7 bases. CDR1 and CDR2 from the germline V gene are PRHDT and FYEKMQ (reference sequence). The CDR3 is 16 residues long. Unmatched junction bases numbered 4, after V lost 2 bases and J lost 0 bases. This CDR3 is CASSLNRGLAKNIQYF. CDR3 bases: TGTGCCAGCAGCTTAAACAGGGGTCTAGCCAAAAACATTCAGTACTTC.

CDR3 sequence (DNA): TGCGCCAGCAGTTTTACCGGGACTAGCGGTCTTAGTGAGCAGTTCTTC. It translates to CASSFTGTSGLSEQFF. The J gene is TRBJ2-1, the V gene TRBV5-1; 11 bases align to TRBD2. This CDR3 has 16 amino acids. The V gene end was trimmed by 5 bases and the J gene end by 9 bases; junction bases not matched to a gene: 13. The germline gives CDR1 SGHRS, CDR2 YFSETQ.

The rearrangement links TRBV7-3 to TRBJ2-5; 8 bases agree with TRBD2. This CDR3 is 13 amino acids long. V was pared by 5 bases and J by 4 bases, with 3 bases of the junction left unmatched. Germline values: CDR1 SGHTA, CDR2 FQGTGA. CDR3 sequence: CASSLSGVETQYF. CDR3 DNA: TGTGCCAGCAGCCTTAGCGGGGTAGAGACCCAGTACTTC.